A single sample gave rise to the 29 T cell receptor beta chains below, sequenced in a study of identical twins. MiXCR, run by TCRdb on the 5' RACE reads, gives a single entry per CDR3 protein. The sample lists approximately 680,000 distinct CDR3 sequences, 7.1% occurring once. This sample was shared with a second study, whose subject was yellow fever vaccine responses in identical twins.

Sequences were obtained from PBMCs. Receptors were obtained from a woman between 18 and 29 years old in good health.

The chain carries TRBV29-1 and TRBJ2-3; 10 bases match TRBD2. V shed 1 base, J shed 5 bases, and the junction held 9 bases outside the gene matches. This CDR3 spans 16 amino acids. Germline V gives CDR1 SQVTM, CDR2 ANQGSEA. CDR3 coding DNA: TGCAGCGTTGAAGGGACTAGCGGCTCTGAGGTAGATACGCAGTATTTT. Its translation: CSVEGTSGSEVDTQYF.

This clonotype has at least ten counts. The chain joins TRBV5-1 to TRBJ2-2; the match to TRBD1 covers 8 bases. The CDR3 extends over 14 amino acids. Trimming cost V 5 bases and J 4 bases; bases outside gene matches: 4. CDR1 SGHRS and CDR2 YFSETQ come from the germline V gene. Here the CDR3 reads CASRDRVSTGELFF. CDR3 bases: TGCGCCAGCAGGGACAGGGTGAGCACCGGGGAGCTGTTTTTT.

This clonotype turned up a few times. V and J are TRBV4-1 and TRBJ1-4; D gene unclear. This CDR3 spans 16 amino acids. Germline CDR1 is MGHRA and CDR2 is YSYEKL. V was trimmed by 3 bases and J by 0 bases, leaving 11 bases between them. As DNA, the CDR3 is TGCGCCAGCAGCCAGGGATGGTCCGCAACTAATGAAAAACTGTTTTTT. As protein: CASSQGWSATNEKLFF.

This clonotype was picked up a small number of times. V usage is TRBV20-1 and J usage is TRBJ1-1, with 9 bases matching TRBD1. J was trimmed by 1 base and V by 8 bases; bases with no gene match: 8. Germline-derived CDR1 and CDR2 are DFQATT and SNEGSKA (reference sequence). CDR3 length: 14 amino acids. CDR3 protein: CSTGTGSGNTEAFF. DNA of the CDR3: TGCAGTACTGGGACAGGGTCGGGGAACACTGAAGCTTTCTTT.

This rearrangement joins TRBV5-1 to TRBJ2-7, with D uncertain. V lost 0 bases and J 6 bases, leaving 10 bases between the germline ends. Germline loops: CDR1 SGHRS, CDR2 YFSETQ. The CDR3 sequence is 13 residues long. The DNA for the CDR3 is TGCGCCAGCAGCTTGGGGAGTTTGAGCGAGCAGTACTTC. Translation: CASSLGSLSEQYF.

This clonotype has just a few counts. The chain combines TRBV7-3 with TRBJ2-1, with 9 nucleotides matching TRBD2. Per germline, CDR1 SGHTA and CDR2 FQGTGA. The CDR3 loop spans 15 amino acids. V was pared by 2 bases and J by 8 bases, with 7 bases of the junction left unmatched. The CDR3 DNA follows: TGTGCCAGCAGCTTATCGGGGGTAGCGGGAGATGAGCAGTTCTTC. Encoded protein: CASSLSGVAGDEQFF.

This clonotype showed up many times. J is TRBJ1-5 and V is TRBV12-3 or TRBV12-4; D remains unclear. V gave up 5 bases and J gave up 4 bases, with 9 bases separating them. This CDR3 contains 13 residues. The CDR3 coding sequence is TGTGCCAGCAGTAGAAGCCAGAATCAGCCCCAGCATTTT. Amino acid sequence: CASSRSQNQPQHF.

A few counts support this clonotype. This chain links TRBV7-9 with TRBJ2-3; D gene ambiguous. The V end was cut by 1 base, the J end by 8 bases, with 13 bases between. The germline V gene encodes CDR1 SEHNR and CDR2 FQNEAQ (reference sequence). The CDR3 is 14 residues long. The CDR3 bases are TGTGCCAGCAGCTTAGGTGACCCCGATCTTACGCAGTATTTT. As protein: CASSLGDPDLTQYF.

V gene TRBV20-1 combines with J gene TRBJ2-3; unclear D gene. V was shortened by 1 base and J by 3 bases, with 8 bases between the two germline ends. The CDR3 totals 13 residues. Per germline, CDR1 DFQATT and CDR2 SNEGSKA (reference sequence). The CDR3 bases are TGCAGTGCTAGAGTGGTCGGTACAGATACGCAGTATTTT. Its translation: CSARVVGTDTQYF.

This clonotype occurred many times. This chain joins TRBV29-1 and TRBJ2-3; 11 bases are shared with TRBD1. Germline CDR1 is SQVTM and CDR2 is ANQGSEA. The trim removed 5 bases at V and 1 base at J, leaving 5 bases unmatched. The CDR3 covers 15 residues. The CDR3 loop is CSVPPGQGGTDTQYF. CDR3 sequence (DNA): TGCAGCGTTCCCCCGGGACAGGGGGGCACAGATACGCAGTATTTT.

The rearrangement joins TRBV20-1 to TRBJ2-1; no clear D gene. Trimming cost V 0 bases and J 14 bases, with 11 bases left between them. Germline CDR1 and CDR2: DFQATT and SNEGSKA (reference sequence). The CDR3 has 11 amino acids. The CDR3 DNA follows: TGCAGTGCTAGAGAAGGAATCTTAAAGTTCTTC. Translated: CSAREGILKFF.

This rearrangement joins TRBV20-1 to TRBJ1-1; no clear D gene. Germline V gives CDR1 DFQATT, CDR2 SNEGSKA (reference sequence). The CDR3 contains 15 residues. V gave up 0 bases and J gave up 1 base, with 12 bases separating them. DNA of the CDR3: TGCAGTGCTAGAGACCCGGTACACCCGAACACTGAAGCTTTCTTT. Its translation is CSARDPVHPNTEAFF.

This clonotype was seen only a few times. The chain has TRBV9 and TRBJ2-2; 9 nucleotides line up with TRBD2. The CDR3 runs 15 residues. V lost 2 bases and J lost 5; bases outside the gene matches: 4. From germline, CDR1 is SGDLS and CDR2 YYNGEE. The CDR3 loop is CASSVTSGATGELFF. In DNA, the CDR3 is TGTGCCAGCAGCGTGACTAGCGGCGCGACCGGGGAGCTGTTTTTT.

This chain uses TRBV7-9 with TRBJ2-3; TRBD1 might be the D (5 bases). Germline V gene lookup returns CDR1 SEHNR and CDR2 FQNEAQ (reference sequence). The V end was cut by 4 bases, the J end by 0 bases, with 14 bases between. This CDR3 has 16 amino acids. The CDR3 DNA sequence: TGTGCCAGCAGCTGGCCCCAGGGTTCAAGCACAGATACGCAGTATTTT. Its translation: CASSWPQGSSTDTQYF.

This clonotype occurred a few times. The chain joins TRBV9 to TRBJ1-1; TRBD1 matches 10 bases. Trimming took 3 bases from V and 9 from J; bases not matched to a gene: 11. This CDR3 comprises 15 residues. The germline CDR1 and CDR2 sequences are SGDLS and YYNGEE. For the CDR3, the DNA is TGTGCCAGCAGCGGAGGACTGACAGGGGGCGATAAAGCTTTCTTT. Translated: CASSGGLTGGDKAFF.

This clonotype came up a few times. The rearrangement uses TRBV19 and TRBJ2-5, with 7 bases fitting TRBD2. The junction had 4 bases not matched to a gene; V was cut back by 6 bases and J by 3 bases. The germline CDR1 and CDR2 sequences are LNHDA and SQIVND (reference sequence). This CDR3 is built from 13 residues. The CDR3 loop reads CASRGLTKETQYF. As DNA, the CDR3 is TGTGCCAGTAGGGGACTAACCAAAGAGACCCAGTACTTC.

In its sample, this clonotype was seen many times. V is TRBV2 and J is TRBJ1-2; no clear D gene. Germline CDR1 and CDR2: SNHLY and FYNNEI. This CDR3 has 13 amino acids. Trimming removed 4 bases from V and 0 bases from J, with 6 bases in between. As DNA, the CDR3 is TGTGCCAGCAGTGGCCGAGCTAACTATGGCTACACCTTC. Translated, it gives CASSGRANYGYTF. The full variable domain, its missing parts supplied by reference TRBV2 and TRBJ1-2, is EPEVTQTPSHQVTQMGQEVILRCVPISNHLYFYWYRQILGQKVEFLVSFYNNEISEKSEIFDDQFSVERPDGSNFTLKIRSTKLEDSAMYFCASSGRANYGYTFGSGTRLTVV.

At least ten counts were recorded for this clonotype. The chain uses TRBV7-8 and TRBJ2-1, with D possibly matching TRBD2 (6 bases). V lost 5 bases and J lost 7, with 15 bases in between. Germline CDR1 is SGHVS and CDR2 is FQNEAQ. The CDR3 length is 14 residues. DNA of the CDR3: TGTGCCAGCAGCCGGGGACTCGGACCGAATGAGCAGTTCTTC. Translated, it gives CASSRGLGPNEQFF.

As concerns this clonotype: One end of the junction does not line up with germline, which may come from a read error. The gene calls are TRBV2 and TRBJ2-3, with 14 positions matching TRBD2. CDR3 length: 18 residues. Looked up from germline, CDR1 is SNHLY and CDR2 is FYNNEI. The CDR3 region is CAISSRTSGRSGTDTQYF. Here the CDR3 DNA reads TGTGCCATCAGTTCCAGGACTAGCGGGAGGAGCGGGACAGATACGCAGTATTTT.

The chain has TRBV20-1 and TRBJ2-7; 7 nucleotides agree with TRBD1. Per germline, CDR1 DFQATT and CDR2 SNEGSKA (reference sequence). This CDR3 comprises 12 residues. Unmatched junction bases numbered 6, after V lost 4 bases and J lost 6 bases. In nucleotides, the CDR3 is TGCAGTGCTAACAGGGGTTCTGTCGAGCAGTACGTC. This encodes CSANRGSVEQYV.

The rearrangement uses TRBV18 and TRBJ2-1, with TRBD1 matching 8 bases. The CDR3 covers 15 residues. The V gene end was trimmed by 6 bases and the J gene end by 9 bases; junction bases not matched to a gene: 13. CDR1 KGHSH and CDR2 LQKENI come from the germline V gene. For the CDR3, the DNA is TGTGCCAGCTCGATGGGACAGGCCTCCCAGGGTGAGCAGTTCTTC. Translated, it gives CASSMGQASQGEQFF.

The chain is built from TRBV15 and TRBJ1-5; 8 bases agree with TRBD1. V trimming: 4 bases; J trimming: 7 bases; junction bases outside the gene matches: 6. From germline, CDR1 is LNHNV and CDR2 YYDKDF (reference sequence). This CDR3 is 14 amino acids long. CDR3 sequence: CATSILQGVQPQHF. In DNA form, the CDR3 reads TGTGCCACCAGCATACTACAGGGGGTGCAGCCCCAGCATTTT.

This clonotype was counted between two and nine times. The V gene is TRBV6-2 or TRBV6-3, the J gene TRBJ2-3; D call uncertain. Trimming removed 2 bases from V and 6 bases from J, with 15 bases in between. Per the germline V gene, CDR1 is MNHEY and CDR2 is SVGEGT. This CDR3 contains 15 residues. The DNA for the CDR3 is TGTGCCAGCAGTTACAAACGGGTCGCTAAGGATACGCAGTATTTT. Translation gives CASSYKRVAKDTQYF.

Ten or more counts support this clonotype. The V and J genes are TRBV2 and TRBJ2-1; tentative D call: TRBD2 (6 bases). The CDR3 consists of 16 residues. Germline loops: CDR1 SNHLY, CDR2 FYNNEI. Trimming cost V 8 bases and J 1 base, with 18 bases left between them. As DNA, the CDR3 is TGTGCCAGCCAGTTCGGGGGAGCAAGGTCCTACAATGAGCAGTTCTTC. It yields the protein CASQFGGARSYNEQFF.

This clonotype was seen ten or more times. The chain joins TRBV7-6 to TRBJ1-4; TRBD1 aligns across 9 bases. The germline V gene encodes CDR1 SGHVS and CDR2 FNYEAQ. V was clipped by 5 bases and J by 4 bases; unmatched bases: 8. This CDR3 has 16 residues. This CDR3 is CASSLGPGQGNEKLFF. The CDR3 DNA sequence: TGTGCCAGCAGCCTAGGCCCGGGACAGGGTAATGAAAAACTGTTTTTT.

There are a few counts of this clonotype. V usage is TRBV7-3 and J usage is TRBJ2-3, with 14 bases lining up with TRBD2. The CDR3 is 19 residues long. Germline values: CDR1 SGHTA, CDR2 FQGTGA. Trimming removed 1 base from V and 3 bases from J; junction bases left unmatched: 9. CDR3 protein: CASSLRGLAGEGKTDTQYF. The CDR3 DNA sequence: TGTGCCAGCAGCTTAAGGGGACTAGCGGGAGAGGGAAAGACAGATACGCAGTATTTT.

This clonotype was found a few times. The CDR3 DNA sequence: TGTGCCACGCGGGGGGAAGAGACCCAGTACTTC. Protein: CATRGEETQYF. The gene calls are TRBV7-9 and TRBJ2-5; 8 positions match TRBD2. CDR3 length: 11 residues. Germline loops: CDR1 SEHNR, CDR2 FQNEAQ (reference sequence). Unmatched junction bases numbered 1, after V lost 10 bases and J lost 3 bases.

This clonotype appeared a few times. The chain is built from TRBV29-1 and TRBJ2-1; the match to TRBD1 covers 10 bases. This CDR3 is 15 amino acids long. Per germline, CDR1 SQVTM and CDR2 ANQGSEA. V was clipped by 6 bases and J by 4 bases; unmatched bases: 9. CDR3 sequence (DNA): TGCAGCGTAGAGCCTCCGGGACAGGGGTACAATGAGCAGTTCTTC. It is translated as CSVEPPGQGYNEQFF.

CDR3 bases: TGCGCCAGCAGCTTGGGAGCGACAGGGTTTGGTGAGCAGTTCTTC. Its translation is CASSLGATGFGEQFF. The chain recombines TRBV5-1 with TRBJ2-1; TRBD1 aligns across 7 bases. J lost 9 bases, V lost 0 bases, and 9 bases had no gene match. The germline V gene has CDR1 SGHRS and CDR2 YFSETQ. The CDR3 spans 15 residues.